The present T cell receptor (beta chain) was sequenced within a study of shared clonotypes between healthy human individuals (dated by TCRdb to about 2020). For the study in its entirety: Three men and two women, aged 18 to 49 years, made up the cohort. For each donor, three plates each were used for CD4 naive and CD4 memory, two plates were used for CD8 naive, and one plate was used for CD8 memory. To estimate repertoire size and how much clonotypes are shared between individuals, the study performed deep sequencing of blood TCR repertoires from five healthy adults. Different laboratories and diverse techniques were used to prepare libraries and sequence TCR repertoires, to increase sequencing depth and limit assay-specific biases. Each donor's leukapheresis produced roughly between roughly 0.85 and 9.5 billion PBMCs.

Using the deep immunoSEQ assay, TCR CDR3 regions were amplified from genomic DNA by multiplex PCR. Genomic DNA extracted from each cell subset was distributed evenly over all wells of several immunoSEQ 96-well plates, and each plate served as one replicate. For sorted subsets, 200 to 250 ng of genomic DNA, equivalent to around 29,000 T cell genomes, went into each replicate PCR. Purified libraries were measured with a Qubit 3.0 fluorometer, size-checked on a Bioanalyzer 2100, and measured again with the KAPA Library Quantification kit. Every immunoSEQ 96-well plate was sequenced on a dedicated single-read 150-cycle Illumina NextSeq 550 flow cell. For the original study's pipeline: Because the immunoSEQ output held only junctional sequences and lacked quality scores, the filtering could not match the filtering applied to full-length reads. To assign V/J genes and CDR3, sequences were annotated using PyIR, a Python wrapper for IgBLAST v1.9, with IMGT germline references. Reads with weak V/J assignments (E-value above 1e-6), missing CDR3, stop codons, out-of-frame junctions, or ambiguous translated residues were removed. A V3J clonotype was defined by an identical inferred V gene, J gene, and CDR3 amino acid sequence. To compute the percentage overlap between repertoires, the number of shared unique clonotypes was divided by the size of the smaller repertoire. RTK rarefaction, the Chao1 estimator, and Recon v2.1 estimates of unobserved clonotypes were used to assess repertoire richness. For all TCRbeta clonotypes obtained by the gDNA method from a few donors, generation probabilities were computed with OLGA. The immuneACCESS repertoire file appears here via TCRdb, limited to in-frame rearrangements. These files lack a portion of the clones; in checked studies, under half of the deficit traces to unresolved V genes, and the cause of the others is not known. D and trimming come from the DNA, and the V and J calls and clone size come from that table. Within this sample are about 1.1 million clones, with around 78% of them counted one time only. 0.55% to 0.7% of the sample comes from the top ten.

On this clone itself: No cognate antigen has been identified for it. Base-call qualities are not available, and no considerably larger clone is one nucleotide away.

Beyond this particular receptor, the publication reports: Approximately 5% of naive CD4, approximately 3.7% of naive CD8, approximately 2% of memory CD4, and 0.4% of memory CD8 clonotypes were shared across several donors. Estimated clonotype richness was generally larger for naive than for memory subsets. Incomplete sequencing was indicated by rarefaction of sorted-subset datasets, despite the large sequencing depth. Sampling was restricted to blood, and TCR repertoires in tissues likely differ from the TCR repertoires found in blood. Based on pairwise subsampling, the degree of clonotype sharing among donors was expected to be affected by sequencing depth. Compared with non-shared clonotypes, the clonotypes found in all four sorted-subset donors had higher generation probabilities. Because the study included only a small number of donors, the genetic and exposure-history diversity represented was limited.

The donors were healthy, HIV-negative adults with no recently reported acute infections or vaccinations. Every donor was a Caucasian adult residing in Nashville, Tennessee, USA. CD4+ T cells were enriched through magnetic negative selection, after which naive cells were positively selected on CD45RA and the remaining negative fraction served as the memory subset. Blood was obtained by leukapheresis, after which PBMCs were separated by Ficoll-Histopaque density gradient centrifugation and cryopreserved in liquid nitrogen vapor phase. Purity and quantity of every magnetically sorted T cell population were checked by analytical flow cytometry. From each sorted fraction, genomic DNA was isolated and quantified by UV absorbance on a Nanodrop 2000c. From the germline V gene, CDR1 is LGHNT and CDR2 is FRNRAP. The CDR3 has 13 amino acids, counting the end cysteine and phenylalanine. Just CDR3 DNA is preserved here, 39 bases in frame from base 1. V is cut by 6 bases and J by 7 bases, and the space between the germline ends is 15 bases.

The chain couples TRBV12-5 to TRBJ2-5, with a tentative D call of TRBD1 or TRBD2, each matching 6 bases. The clonotype originates from a young man in good health. Some clones in this sample may be carry-over from other donors' samples. Material: memory CD4+ T cells from PBMCs. This sample's cell subset or site label indicates: CD45RA-negative fraction. Here is the DNA: TGTGCTAGTGGGGCCCCGGGGGCGGTGACCCAGTACTTC. Its amino acids are CASGAPGAVTQYF.